This T cell receptor (beta chain) was found in a study of response to subunit inactivated influenza vaccine. General study results and limits: With each seasonal influenza vaccination, the authors suggested, few new T cells are recruited.

Germline V lookup: CDR1 SGHRS, CDR2 YFSETQ. The CDR3 spans 12 amino acids, including both terminal residues. This clonotype was found many times. Its antigen remains unknown. No DNA is shown, since the ends of the CDR3 on it are uncertain; the CDR3 is the one TCRdb lists. TCRdb fed the RT-PCR reads into MiXCR, producing one record per CDR3 protein. Of under 550,000 distinct CDR3 sequences detected, 7.6% appear once; the ten largest clones hold 10% to 15%. This specimen was PBMCs from blood, taken roughly 24 months after vaccination. V and J are TRBV5-1 and TRBJ1-1. This TCR was sampled from a man in his fifties or sixties who received an inactivated influenza vaccine. CDR3 sequence: CASSFGSGDAFF.